This TCR beta chain was recorded in a study of blood T cells in healthy people across ages. Study-wide findings and caveats: Since the PBMCs were unsorted, naive and antigen-experienced cells could not be conclusively compared. Older age went with lower TCR beta diversity per million T cells, in a roughly linear way. Relative to aged donors, long-lived donors carried more naive CD4+ cells and displayed higher diversity.

Extraction of total RNA produced a minimum of 5.5 micrograms from each sample. There are 17 residues in the CDR3. The germline V gene encodes CDR1 LGHNA and CDR2 YSLEER. Trimming stripped 0 bases from V and 7 bases from J, with 22 bases between. A second PCR, run for about 7 to 11 cycles, used a sample-barcoded 5' primer plus a J-beta primer mix. TCRdb re-analysed the 5' RACE reads in MiXCR, keeping a single row per CDR3 protein. The sample has more than 1,400,000 distinct CDR3 sequences, 35% to 45% seen once. A remark on this clonotype: The antigen remains unidentified.

The TCR comes from a woman younger than 30 in good health. Material for sequencing was blood. The rearrangement joins TRBV4-3 to TRBJ2-7; D ambiguous. DNA for the CDR3: TGCGCCAGCAGCCAAGATACCGCAGTAGTGTCCTACAATGAGCAGTACTTC. It translates to CASSQDTAVVSYNEQYF.